The T cell receptor (beta chain) described here comes from a study of T cell responses to AZD1222 COVID-19 vaccine. Findings and limits, study-wide: Reportedly, close to half of spike-specific TCRs are directed against unmutated variant regions. The donors showed a predominance of white British ancestry and of females, with possible underestimation of clonal diversity. Spike-specific TCR breadth and depth grew following two AZD1222 doses.

CDR1 SGHAT and CDR2 FQNNGV come from the germline V gene. V lost 2 bases, J lost 4 bases, and 4 bases lay in between. This CDR3 has 12 residues. This clone has just a few counts. Its antigen is currently unknown. Sequencing used immunoSEQ multiplex PCR; TCRdb keeps in-frame clones, though not all of them. Among 85,000 to 130,000 clones listed, roughly 86% were seen once. The source material was peripheral blood, sampled 28 days after the second dose of the MenACWY control vaccine. This sequence originates from an adult who received the MenACWY meningococcal vaccine as a control. The chain joins TRBV11-2 to TRBJ2-3, with D unclear. This CDR3 is CASSLNADTQYF. In DNA form, the CDR3 reads TGTGCCAGCAGCTTAAACGCAGATACGCAGTATTTT.